The T cell receptor beta chain described here comes from a study of T cell responses to AZD1222 COVID-19 vaccine. Using immunoSEQ multiplex PCR, the repertoire was profiled, and TCRdb retains in-frame clones only, with some absent. The data contain approximately 50,000 clones, over 75% of them singletons. Trimming cost V 6 bases and J 1 base, with 12 bases left between them. This CDR3 contains 13 residues. CDR1 is SQVTM, CDR2 ANQGSEA, per germline. The sample here was peripheral blood, taken on day 0 of AZD1222 vaccination. V is TRBV29-1 and J is TRBJ1-1; D gene uncertain. The receptor was derived from an adult in good health. The CDR3 sequence is CSVQWTGNTEAFF. The CDR3 DNA reads as TGCAGCGTGCAGTGGACGGGGAACACTGAAGCTTTCTTT.